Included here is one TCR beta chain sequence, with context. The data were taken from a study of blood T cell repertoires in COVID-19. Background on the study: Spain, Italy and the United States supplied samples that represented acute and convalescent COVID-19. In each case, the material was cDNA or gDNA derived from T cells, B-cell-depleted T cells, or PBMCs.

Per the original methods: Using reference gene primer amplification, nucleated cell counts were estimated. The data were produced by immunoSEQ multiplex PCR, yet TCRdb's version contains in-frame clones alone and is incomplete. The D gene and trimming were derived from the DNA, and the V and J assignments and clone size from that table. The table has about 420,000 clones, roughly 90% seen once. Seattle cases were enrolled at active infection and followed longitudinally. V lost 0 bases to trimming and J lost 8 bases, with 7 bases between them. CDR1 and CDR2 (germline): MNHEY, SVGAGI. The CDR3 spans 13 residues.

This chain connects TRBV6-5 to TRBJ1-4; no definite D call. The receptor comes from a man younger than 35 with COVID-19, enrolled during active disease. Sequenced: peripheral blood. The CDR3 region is CASSYSRVEKLFF. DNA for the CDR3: TGTGCCAGCAGTTACTCTCGGGTCGAAAAACTGTTTTTT.